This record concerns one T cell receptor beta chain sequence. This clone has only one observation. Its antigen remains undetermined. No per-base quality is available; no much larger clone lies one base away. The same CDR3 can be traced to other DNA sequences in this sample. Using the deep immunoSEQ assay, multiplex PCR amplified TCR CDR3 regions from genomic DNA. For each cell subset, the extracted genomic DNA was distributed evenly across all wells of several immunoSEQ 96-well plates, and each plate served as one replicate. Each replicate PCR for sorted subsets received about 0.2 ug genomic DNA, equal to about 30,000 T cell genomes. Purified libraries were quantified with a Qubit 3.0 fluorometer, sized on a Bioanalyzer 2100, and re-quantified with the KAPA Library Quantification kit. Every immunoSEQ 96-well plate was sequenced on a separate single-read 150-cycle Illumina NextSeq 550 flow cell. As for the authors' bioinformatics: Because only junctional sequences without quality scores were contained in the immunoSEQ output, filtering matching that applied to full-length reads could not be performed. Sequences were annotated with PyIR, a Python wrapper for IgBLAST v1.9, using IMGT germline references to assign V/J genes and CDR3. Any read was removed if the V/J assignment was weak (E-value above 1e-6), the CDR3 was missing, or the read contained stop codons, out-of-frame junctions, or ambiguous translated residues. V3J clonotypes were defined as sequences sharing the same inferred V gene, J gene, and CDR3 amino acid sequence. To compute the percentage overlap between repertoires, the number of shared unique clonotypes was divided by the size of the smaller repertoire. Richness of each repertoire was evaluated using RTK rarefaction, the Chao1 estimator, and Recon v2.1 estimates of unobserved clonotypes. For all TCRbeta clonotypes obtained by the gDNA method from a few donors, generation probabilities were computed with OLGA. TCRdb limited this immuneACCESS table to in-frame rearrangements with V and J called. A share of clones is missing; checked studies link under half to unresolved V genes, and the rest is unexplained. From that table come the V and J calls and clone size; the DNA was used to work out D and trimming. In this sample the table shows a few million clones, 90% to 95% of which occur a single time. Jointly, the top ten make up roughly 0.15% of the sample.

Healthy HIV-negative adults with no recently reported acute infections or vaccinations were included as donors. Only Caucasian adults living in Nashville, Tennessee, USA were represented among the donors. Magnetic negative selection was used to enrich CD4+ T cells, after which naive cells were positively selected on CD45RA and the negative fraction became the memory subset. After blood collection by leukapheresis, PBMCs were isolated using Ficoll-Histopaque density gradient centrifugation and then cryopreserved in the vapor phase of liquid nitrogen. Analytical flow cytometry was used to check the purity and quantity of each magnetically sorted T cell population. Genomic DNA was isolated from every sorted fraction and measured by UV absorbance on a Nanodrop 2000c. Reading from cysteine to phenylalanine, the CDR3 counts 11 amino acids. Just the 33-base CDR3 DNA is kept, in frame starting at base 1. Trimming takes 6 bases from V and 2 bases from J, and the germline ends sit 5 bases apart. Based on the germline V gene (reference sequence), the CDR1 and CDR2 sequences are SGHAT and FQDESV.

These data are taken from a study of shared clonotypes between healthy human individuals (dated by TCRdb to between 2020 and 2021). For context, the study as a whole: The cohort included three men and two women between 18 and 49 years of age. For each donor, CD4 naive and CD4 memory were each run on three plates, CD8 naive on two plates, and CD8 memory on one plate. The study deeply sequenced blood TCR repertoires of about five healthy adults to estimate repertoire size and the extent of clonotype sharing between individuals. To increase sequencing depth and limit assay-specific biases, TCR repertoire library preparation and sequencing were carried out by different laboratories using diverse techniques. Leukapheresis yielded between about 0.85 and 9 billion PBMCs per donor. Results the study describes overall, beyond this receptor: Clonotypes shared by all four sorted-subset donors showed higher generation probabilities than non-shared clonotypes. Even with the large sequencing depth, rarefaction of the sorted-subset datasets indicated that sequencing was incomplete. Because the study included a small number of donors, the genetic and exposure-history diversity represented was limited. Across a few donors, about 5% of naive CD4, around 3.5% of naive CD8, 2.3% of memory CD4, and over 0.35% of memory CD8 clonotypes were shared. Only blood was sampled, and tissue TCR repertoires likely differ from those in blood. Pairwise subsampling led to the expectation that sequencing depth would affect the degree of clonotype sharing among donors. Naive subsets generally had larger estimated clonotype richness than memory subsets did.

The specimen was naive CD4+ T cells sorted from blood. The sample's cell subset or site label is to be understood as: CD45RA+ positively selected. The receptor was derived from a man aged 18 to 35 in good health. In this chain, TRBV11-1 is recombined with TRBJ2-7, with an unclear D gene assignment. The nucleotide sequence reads TGTGCCAGCAGTTCGGCCTACGAGCAGTACTTC. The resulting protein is CASSSAYEQYF.